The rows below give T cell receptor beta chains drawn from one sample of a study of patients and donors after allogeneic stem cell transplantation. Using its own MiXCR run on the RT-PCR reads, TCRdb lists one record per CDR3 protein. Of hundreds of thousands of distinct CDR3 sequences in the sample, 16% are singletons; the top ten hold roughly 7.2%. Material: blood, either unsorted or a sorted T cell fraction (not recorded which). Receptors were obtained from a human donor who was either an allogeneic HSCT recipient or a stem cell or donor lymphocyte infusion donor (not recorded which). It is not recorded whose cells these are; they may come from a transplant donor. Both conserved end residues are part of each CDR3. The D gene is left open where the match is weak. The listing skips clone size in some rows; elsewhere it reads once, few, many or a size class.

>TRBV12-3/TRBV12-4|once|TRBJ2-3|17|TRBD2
CASSSPLAGGRADTQYF
TGTGCCAGCAGCTCTCCGCTAGCGGGAGGCCGGGCAGATACGCAGTATTTT
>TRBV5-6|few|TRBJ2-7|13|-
CASSLGQVGEQYF
TGTGCCAGCAGCTTGGGCCAGGTCGGCGAGCAGTACTTC
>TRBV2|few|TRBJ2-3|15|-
CASSKGTLSTDTQYF
TGTGCCAGCAGCAAGGGAACTCTAAGCACAGATACGCAGTATTTT
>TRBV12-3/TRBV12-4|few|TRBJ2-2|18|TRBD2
CASSLGLAGGRGTGELFF
TGTGCCAGCAGCCTGGGACTAGCGGGAGGAAGGGGTACCGGGGAGCTGTTTTTT
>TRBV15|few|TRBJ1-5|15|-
CATSVVPDSNQPQHF
TGTGCCACCAGCGTGGTACCAGATAGCAATCAGCCCCAGCATTTT
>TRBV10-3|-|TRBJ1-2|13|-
CAISLTQNYGYTF
TGTGCCATCAGTTTGACCCAAAACTATGGCTACACCTTC
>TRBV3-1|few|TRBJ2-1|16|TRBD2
CASSFRAGGRYNEQFF
TGTGCCAGCAGCTTCAGAGCGGGAGGGAGGTACAATGAGCAGTTCTTC
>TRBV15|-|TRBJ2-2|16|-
CATSRDLKGNTGELFF
TGTGCCACCAGCAGAGATCTGAAGGGTAACACCGGGGAGCTGTTTTTT
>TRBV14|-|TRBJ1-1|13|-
CASSHDRYTEAFF
TGTGCCAGCAGCCATGACCGTTACACTGAAGCTTTCTTT
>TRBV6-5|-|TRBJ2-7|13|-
CASSYGTSSEQYF
TGTGCCAGCAGTTACGGGACCTCATCCGAGCAGTACTTC
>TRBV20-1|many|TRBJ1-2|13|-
CSAPLPDSYGYTF
TGCAGTGCCCCTCTCCCGGACAGCTATGGCTACACCTTC
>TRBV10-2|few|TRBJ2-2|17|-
CASSESRGTRLSGELFF
TGCGCCAGCAGTGAGTCCAGGGGGACTAGATTGTCCGGGGAGCTGTTTTTT
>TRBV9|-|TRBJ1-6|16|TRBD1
CASSVVDRSSHSPLHF
TGTGCCAGCAGCGTAGTGGACAGGAGCAGTCATTCACCCCTCCACTTT
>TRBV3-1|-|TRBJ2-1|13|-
CASSPGNPNEQFF
TGTGCCAGCAGCCCGGGAAACCCGAATGAGCAGTTCTTC
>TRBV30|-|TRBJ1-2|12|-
CAWEMGAEGYTF
TGTGCCTGGGAGATGGGAGCCGAAGGCTACACCTTC
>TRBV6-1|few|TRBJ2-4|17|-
CASRRGSGGRAKNIQYF
TGTGCCAGCAGAAGGGGGTCGGGCGGGAGAGCCAAAAACATTCAGTACTTC
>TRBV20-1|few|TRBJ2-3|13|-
CSAGYRETDTQYF
TGCAGTGCTGGGTACAGGGAAACAGATACGCAGTATTTT
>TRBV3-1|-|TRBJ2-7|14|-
CASSPHRDPWEQYF
TGTGCCAGCAGCCCACACAGGGATCCCTGGGAGCAGTACTTC
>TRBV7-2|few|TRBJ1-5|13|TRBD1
CASSSGGFQPQHF
TGTGCCAGCAGCTCAGGGGGCTTTCAGCCCCAGCATTTT
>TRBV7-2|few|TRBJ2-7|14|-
CASSFRTIPYEQYF
TGTGCCAGCAGCTTCAGGACTATTCCCTACGAGCAGTACTTC
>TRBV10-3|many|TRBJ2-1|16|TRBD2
CAISTTLAGAVNEQFF
TGTGCCATCAGTACCACACTAGCGGGAGCCGTCAATGAGCAGTTCTTC
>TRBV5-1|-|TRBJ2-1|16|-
CASSLDAATIYNEQFF
TGCGCCAGCAGCTTGGATGCAGCGACAATCTACAATGAGCAGTTCTTC
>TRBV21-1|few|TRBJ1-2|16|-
CASSKASDIVNYGYTF
TGTGCCAGCAGCAAAGCTAGTGACATTGTTAACTATGGCTACACCTTC
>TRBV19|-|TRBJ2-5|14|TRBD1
CASSQRTGQETQYF
TGTGCCAGTAGTCAACGGACAGGTCAAGAGACCCAGTACTTC
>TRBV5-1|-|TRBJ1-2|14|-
CASSLGDRDYGYTF
TGCGCCAGCAGCTTGGGGGACCGTGACTATGGCTACACCTTC
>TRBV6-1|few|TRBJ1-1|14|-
CASSFGQLNTEAFF
TGTGCCAGCAGCTTCGGACAGCTTAACACTGAAGCTTTCTTT
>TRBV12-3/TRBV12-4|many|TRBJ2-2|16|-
CASSPLGGGAPGELFF
TGTGCCAGCAGTCCCTTGGGGGGGGGGGCTCCCGGGGAGCTGTTTTTT
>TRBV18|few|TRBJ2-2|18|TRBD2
CASSPFSGGTSNTGELFF
TGTGCCAGCTCACCATTTAGCGGGGGCACCTCGAACACCGGGGAGCTGTTTTTT
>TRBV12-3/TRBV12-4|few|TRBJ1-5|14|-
CASSLSRANQPQHF
TGTGCCAGCAGTTTATCGAGGGCGAATCAGCCCCAGCATTTT
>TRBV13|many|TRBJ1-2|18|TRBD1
CASSLGYQTQGKYYGYTF
TGTGCCAGCAGCTTAGGATACCAGACACAGGGGAAGTACTATGGCTACACCTTC
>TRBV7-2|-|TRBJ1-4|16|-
CASSLASGSPVEKLFF
TGTGCCAGCAGCTTAGCGAGTGGCAGTCCGGTCGAAAAACTGTTTTTT
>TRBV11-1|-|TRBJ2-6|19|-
CASSLEDRFFGSGANVLTF
TGTGCCAGCAGCTTAGAAGACAGATTTTTCGGCTCTGGGGCCAACGTCCTGACTTTC
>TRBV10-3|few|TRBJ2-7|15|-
CAISVTGGFSYEQYF
TGTGCCATCAGTGTAACTGGGGGGTTCTCCTACGAGCAGTACTTC
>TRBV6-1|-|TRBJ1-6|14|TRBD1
CASSRTGGNSPLHF
TGTGCCAGCAGCCGGACAGGGGGTAATTCACCCCTCCACTTT
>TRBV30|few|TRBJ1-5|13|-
CAWSVLGTQPQHF
TGTGCCTGGAGTGTACTAGGAACTCAGCCCCAGCATTTT
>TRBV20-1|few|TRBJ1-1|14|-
CSARDPRAVTEAFF
TGCAGTGCTAGAGATCCCCGGGCGGTGACTGAAGCTTTCTTT
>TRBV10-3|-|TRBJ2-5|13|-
CAISATPQETQYF
TGTGCCATCAGCGCGACGCCTCAAGAGACCCAGTACTTC
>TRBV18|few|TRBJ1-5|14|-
CASSPTNSNQPQHF
TGTGCCAGCTCACCCACGAATAGCAATCAGCCCCAGCATTTT
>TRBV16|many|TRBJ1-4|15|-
CASSQSSQGNEKLFF
TGTGCCAGCAGCCAATCGTCACAGGGAAATGAAAAACTGTTTTTT
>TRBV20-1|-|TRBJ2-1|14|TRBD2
CSAVLAGVYNEQFF
TGCAGTGCCGTACTAGCGGGGGTTTACAATGAGCAGTTCTTC
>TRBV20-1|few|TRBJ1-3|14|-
CSAPEDSSGNTIYF
TGCAGTGCCCCTGAGGACTCATCCGGAAACACCATATATTTT
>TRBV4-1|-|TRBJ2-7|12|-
CASSQAGYEQYF
TGCGCCAGCAGCCAAGCGGGCTACGAGCAGTACTTC
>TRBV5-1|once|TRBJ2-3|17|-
CASSTGPRPRRTDTQYF
TGCGCCAGCAGCACCGGACCTAGGCCCCGCCGTACAGATACGCAGTATTTT
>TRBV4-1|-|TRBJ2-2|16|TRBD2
CASSHGTSGNTGELFF
TGCGCCAGCAGCCACGGGACTAGCGGGAATACCGGGGAGCTGTTTTTT
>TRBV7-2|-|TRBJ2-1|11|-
CASQLGSEQFF
TGTGCCAGCCAACTGGGGTCGGAGCAGTTCTTC
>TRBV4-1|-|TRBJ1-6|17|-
CASSQGPPSSYNSPLHF
TGCGCCAGCAGCCAAGGTCCCCCGAGCTCCTATAATTCACCCCTCCACTTT
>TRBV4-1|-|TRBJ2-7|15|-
CASSPSNSRGYEQYF
TGCGCCAGCAGCCCGTCCAATTCGAGGGGCTACGAGCAGTACTTC
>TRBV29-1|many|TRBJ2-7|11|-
CSVETGEVQYF
TGCAGCGTTGAAACAGGGGAGGTGCAGTACTTC
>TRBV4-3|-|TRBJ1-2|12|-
CASSQVGLGYTF
TGCGCCAGCAGCCAAGTAGGTCTTGGCTACACCTTC
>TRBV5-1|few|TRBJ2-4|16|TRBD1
CASSTGGALAKNIQYF
TGCGCCAGCAGCACAGGGGGCGCCTTGGCCAAAAACATTCAGTACTTC
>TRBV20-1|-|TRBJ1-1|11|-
CSGLWNTEAFF
TGCAGTGGCTTATGGAACACTGAAGCTTTCTTT
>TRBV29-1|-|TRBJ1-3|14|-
CSALKGDSGNTIYF
TGCAGCGCCTTGAAGGGAGACTCTGGAAACACCATATATTTT
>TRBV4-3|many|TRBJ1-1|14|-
CASSRRTENTEAFF
TGCGCCAGCAGCCGTCGGACAGAGAACACTGAAGCTTTCTTT
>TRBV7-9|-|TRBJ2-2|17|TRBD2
CASSLPLAGGNTGELFF
TGTGCCAGCAGCTTACCTCTAGCGGGAGGGAACACCGGGGAGCTGTTTTTT
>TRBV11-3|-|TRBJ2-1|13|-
CASSLDRSGVMFF
TGTGCCAGCAGCTTAGACCGCTCGGGAGTAATGTTCTTC